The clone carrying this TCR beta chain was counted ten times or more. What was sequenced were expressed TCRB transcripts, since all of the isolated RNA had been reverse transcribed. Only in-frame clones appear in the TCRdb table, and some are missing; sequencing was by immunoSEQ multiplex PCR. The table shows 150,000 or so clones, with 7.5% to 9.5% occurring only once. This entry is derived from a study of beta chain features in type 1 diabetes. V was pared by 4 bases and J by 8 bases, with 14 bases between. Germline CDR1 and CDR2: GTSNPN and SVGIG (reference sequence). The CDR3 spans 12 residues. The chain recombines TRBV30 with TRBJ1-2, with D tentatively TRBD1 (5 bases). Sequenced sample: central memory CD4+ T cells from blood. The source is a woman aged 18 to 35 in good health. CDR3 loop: CAWILGDRGYTF. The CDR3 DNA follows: TGTGCCTGGATACTCGGAGACAGAGGCTACACCTTC.